The text below deals with one T cell receptor beta chain. Antigen: not known. This specimen comes from a study of T cell responses to AZD1222 COVID-19 vaccine. Findings and limits, study-wide: It was only after the peak T cell response that any repertoires were sampled. Clonal diversity was possibly underestimated, and white British individuals and females predominated among donors.

The table came from immunoSEQ multiplex PCR; TCRdb's copy has only in-frame clones and leaves some out. The sample includes 95,000 to 100,000 clones, around 84% seen only once; the top ten take roughly 1.4%. The length of the CDR3 is 15 residues. The germline V gene encodes CDR1 WSHSY and CDR2 SAAADI. Between the trimmed V and J ends, which lost 3 bases and 1 base, there was a span of 7 bases. This specimen was peripheral blood, taken on day 0 of AZD1222 vaccination. This TCR was sampled from an adult in good health. The chain recombines TRBV10-2 with TRBJ1-6; D ambiguous. Here the CDR3 reads CASSEGASYNSPLHF. The CDR3 nucleotides read TGCGCCAGCAGTGAAGGCGCTTCCTATAATTCACCCCTCCACTTT.